The 20 T cell receptor beta chains given below trace back to one sample, sequenced in a study of CD4 and CD8 cells across lung adenocarcinoma regions. Using its own MiXCR run on the PCR reads, TCRdb lists one record per CDR3 protein. The sample has 5,500 to 8,500 distinct CDR3 sequences; roughly 50% are singletons. Sequenced sample: CD8+ T cells from the center of a lung tumor. These receptors all stem from a male donor with lung adenocarcinoma. The CD4 and CD8 labels of this study may be unreliable.

In its sample, this clonotype was seen a few times. V and J are TRBV6-5 and TRBJ2-1; weak D call: TRBD1 (5 bases). Germline V CDR1 and CDR2: MNHEY, SVGAGI. V was trimmed by 3 bases and J by 9 bases, leaving 9 bases between them. The CDR3 extends over 12 amino acids. CDR3 residues: CASSYRGTEQFF. CDR3 sequence (DNA): TGTGCCAGCAGTTATAGGGGTACTGAGCAGTTCTTC.

J is TRBJ2-5 and V is TRBV6-4, with 11 bases aligning to TRBD1. This CDR3 is 16 amino acids long. V lost 2 bases, J lost 3 bases, and 5 bases stayed unmatched. CDR1 MRHNA and CDR2 SNTAGT come from the germline V gene. CDR3 nucleotides: TGTGCCAGCAGTGACCCGAGGGACAGGGGGGAAGAGACCCAGTACTTC. Its translation is CASSDPRDRGEETQYF.

This clonotype has only a few counts. At one of its ends the junction is not consistent with the germline gene, which may arise from a read error. The V and J genes are TRBV29-1 and TRBJ2-1; D is possibly TRBD1 (6 bases). The CDR3 runs to 14 residues. CDR1 and CDR2 (germline): SQVTM, ANQGSEA. CDR3 in DNA: TGCAGCGCTGAAGTGGACAGTTCCTACAATGAGCAGTTCTTC. This codes for CSAEVDSSYNEQFF.

This clonotype was counted between two and nine times. The DNA for the CDR3 is TGTGCCAGCAGTTTACGGTCCCCTTACTCTGGAAACACCATATATTTT. Translation: CASSLRSPYSGNTIYF. The V gene is TRBV27, the J gene TRBJ1-3; no reliable D call. This CDR3 region has 16 residues. Germline V CDR1 and CDR2: MNHEY, SMNVEV (reference sequence). The V end was cut by 2 bases, the J end by 0 bases, with 11 bases between.

As concerns this clonotype: The conserved closing phenylalanine or tryptophan is absent in this CDR3, likely reflecting a read error. V is TRBV27 and J is TRBJ2-5; the match to TRBD1 covers 7 bases. CDR1 is MNHEY, CDR2 SMNVEV, per germline (reference sequence). The CDR3 extends over 13 amino acids. The DNA of the CDR3 is TGTGCCAGCAGTGGCAGGGGGAAAGAGTCCCAGTACTCC. Encoded protein: CASSGRGKESQYS.

This clonotype was detected many times. This chain links TRBV7-2 with TRBJ2-7, with a possible D match to TRBD2 (5 bases). The CDR3 spans 14 residues. Per germline, CDR1 SGHTA and CDR2 FQGNSA. Trimming stripped 2 bases from V and 0 bases from J, with 8 bases between. The CDR3 bases are TGTGCCAGCAGCTTAACGGGGAGCTCCTACGAGCAGTACTTC. Translating it yields CASSLTGSSYEQYF.

Note on this clonotype: One end of the junction varies from germline; a read error may be responsible. This chain uses TRBV6-1 with TRBJ2-4, with D possibly being TRBD1 (5 bases). The DNA end lines up better with TRBJ2-3; the J call may be wrong. Germline V gene sequence: CDR1 MNHNS, CDR2 SASEGT. The CDR3 is 13 residues long. The CDR3 here is CVSRDAAKDTQYF. The CDR3 DNA follows: TGTGTCAGCAGGGATGCCGCCAAAGACACTCAGTATTTT.

The chain joins TRBV6-1 to TRBJ2-1, with TRBD1 matching over 9 bases. This CDR3 contains 19 residues. Germline assignment: CDR1 MNHNS and CDR2 SASEGT. Trimming cost V 5 bases and J 7 bases; bases outside gene matches: 21. The CDR3 reads CASSKTGTGTGRLRNEQFF. CDR3 DNA sequence: TGTGCCAGCAGTAAAACCGGGACAGGGACTGGGAGGTTGAGAAATGAGCAGTTCTTC.

This clonotype occurred a few times. The chain combines TRBV4-1 with TRBJ2-1; 10 bases line up with TRBD2. V lost 4 bases, J lost 6 bases, and 9 bases stayed unmatched. The length of the CDR3 is 16 residues. Germline V gene lookup returns CDR1 MGHRA and CDR2 YSYEKL. CDR3 in amino acids: CASSLDGTSEGNEQFF. The CDR3, as DNA: TGCGCCAGCAGCCTGGATGGGACTAGCGAAGGCAATGAGCAGTTCTTC.

The V gene is TRBV10-1, the J gene TRBJ2-1; TRBD2 agrees at 9 bases. This CDR3 region has 13 residues. Germline loops: CDR1 WNHNN, CDR2 SYGVQD (reference sequence). The junction had 10 bases not matched to a gene; V was cut back by 5 bases and J by 14 bases. This chain's CDR3 is CASSQGLAGVEFF. The DNA for the CDR3 is TGCGCCAGCAGTCAGGGATTAGCGGGAGTCGAGTTCTTC.

The V call is TRBV4-1, the J call TRBJ2-1; D gene unclear. This CDR3 comprises 14 residues. In germline, CDR1 is MGHRA, CDR2 YSYEKL. Trimming shortened V by 0 bases and J by 7 bases, and 10 bases separated the two germline ends. The CDR3 region is CASSQEMVGNEQFF. The CDR3 DNA sequence: TGCGCCAGCAGCCAAGAGATGGTAGGGAATGAGCAGTTCTTC.

A note on this clonotype: Mismatch with germline at one junction end may stem from a read error. V is TRBV11-2 and J is TRBJ2-1; 8 nucleotides line up with TRBD2. The J call is uncertain, as TRBJ2-3 better fits the DNA end. The CDR3 has 16 residues. Germline assignment: CDR1 SGHAT and CDR2 FQNNGV. In DNA, the CDR3 is TGTGTCAGCGGGGGAGTCGGGGGACGTCAGACAGATACGCAGTATTTT. Its translation: CVSGGVGGRQTDTQYF.

In this sample, this clonotype turned up a few times. This chain joins TRBV5-5 and TRBJ2-1, with 11 bases matching TRBD2. Germline V gene lookup returns CDR1 SGHKS and CDR2 YYEKEE (reference sequence). J was trimmed by 6 bases and V by 4 bases; bases with no gene match: 12. The CDR3 covers 17 residues. The CDR3 bases are TGTGCCAGCAGCCCCACTTTAGCGGGAGGGCCCCTCAATGAGCAGTTCTTC. It specifies CASSPTLAGGPLNEQFF.

This chain uses TRBV7-2 with TRBJ2-1, with TRBD1 matching 8 bases. V lost 2 bases, J lost 15 bases, and 6 bases stayed unmatched. The CDR3 consists of 12 residues. From germline, CDR1 is SGHTA and CDR2 FQGNSA. This CDR3 is CASSLKDRVLFF. In nucleotides, the CDR3 is TGTGCCAGCAGCTTAAAGGACAGGGTGCTGTTCTTC. Supplemented by reference TRBV7-2 and TRBJ2-1, the full variable domain reads GAGVSQSPSNKVTEKGKDVELRCDPISGHTALYWYRQSLGQGLEFLIYFQGNSAPDKSGLPSDRFSAERTGGSVSTLTIQRTQQEDSAVYLCASSLKDRVLFFGPGTRLTVL.

This clonotype is a singleton in its sample. The chain carries TRBV10-2 and TRBJ1-1; D is undetermined. Trimming stripped 7 bases from V and 3 bases from J, with 15 bases between. Per the germline V gene, CDR1 is WSHSY and CDR2 is SAAADI. The CDR3 totals 14 residues. The CDR3 region is CASTLGRWDTEAFF. In DNA, the CDR3 is TGCGCCAGCACCTTAGGTCGGTGGGACACTGAAGCTTTCTTT.

Comment on this clonotype: Since no conserved phenylalanine or tryptophan closes the CDR3, a read error is the likely cause. The limits of the CDR3 on the DNA are not certain, so only TCRdb's listed CDR3 is given. The chain is built from TRBV6-1 and TRBJ2-5; the DNA was not used to check the table's D call, TRBD1. CDR1 and CDR2 (germline): MNHNS, SASEGT. The CDR3 is 13 amino acids in total, end residues counted. The CDR3 loop reads CASRPMGPTTWYL.

This clonotype has just one count. The junction departs from germline at one end; a sequencing error may be responsible. This sequence joins TRBV6-5 and TRBJ2-1; TRBD1 might be the D (5 bases). The germline CDR1 and CDR2 sequences are MNHEY and SVGAGI. The CDR3 runs to 16 residues. The CDR3 spells CASSYLSGVQDNTQYF. The CDR3 DNA follows: TGTGCCAGCAGTTACCTGTCAGGAGTGCAGGACAATACGCAGTACTTT.

This rearrangement joins TRBV6-5 to TRBJ2-1; no reliable D call. Germline lookup yields CDR1 MNHEY and CDR2 SVGAGI. CDR3 size: 15 residues. With 2 bases removed from V and 3 bases from J, the gap between germline ends came to 11 bases. The CDR3 region has the DNA TGTGCCAGCAGTTACAGATTCGGGTTCTACAATGAGCAGTTCTTC. This gives the protein CASSYRFGFYNEQFF.

The gene calls are TRBV6-1 and TRBJ2-1, with 7 bases that match TRBD1. CDR1 MNHNS and CDR2 SASEGT come from the germline V gene. CDR3 size: 13 residues. V gave up 6 bases and J gave up 13 bases; unmatched junction bases: 12. Written as DNA, the CDR3 is TGTGCCAGCAGCCTGACAGGGCAAGAGACCCAGTTCTTC. It yields the protein CASSLTGQETQFF.

The chain uses TRBV27 and TRBJ2-5; D may be TRBD1 (5 bases). The CDR3 consists of 13 residues. V lost 6 bases and J lost 13, with 21 bases in between. The V gene's germline CDR1 is MNHEY and CDR2 SMNVEV (reference sequence). The CDR3: CASRGRVKEALYF. DNA of the CDR3: TGTGCCAGCAGGGGCAGGGTGAAAGAGGCCCTGTACTTC.